This T cell receptor (beta chain) was documented in a study of CD4 T cells in relation to SARS-CoV-2 and coronaviruses. About the research overall: Convalescent patients had median age about 40 years, range about 20 to 75. Crossreactive spike epitopes shared across donors were mapped to their HLA restriction. General study results and limits: No donor gave both pre-pandemic and post-infection samples. Crossreactive clones expanded significantly less to SARS-CoV-2 than monoreactive clones.

Generated by immunoSEQ multiplex PCR, the TCRdb table keeps only in-frame clones and is missing some. This sample has tens of thousands of clones, with over 75% found just once. V was pared by 4 bases and J by 0 bases, with 13 bases between. CDR1 MNHNY and CDR2 SVGAGI come from the germline V gene (reference sequence). This CDR3 is 16 amino acids long. As regards this clone: Its target is unknown.

The chain combines TRBV6-6 with TRBJ2-4, with D maybe TRBD2 (6 bases). Sample: memory CD4+ T cells from PBMCs. The receptor's source is an adult with COVID-19. CDR3 region: CASSLGGVVAKNIQYF. The CDR3 region has the DNA TGTGCCAGCAGTTTAGGAGGGGTCGTAGCCAAAAACATTCAGTACTTC.